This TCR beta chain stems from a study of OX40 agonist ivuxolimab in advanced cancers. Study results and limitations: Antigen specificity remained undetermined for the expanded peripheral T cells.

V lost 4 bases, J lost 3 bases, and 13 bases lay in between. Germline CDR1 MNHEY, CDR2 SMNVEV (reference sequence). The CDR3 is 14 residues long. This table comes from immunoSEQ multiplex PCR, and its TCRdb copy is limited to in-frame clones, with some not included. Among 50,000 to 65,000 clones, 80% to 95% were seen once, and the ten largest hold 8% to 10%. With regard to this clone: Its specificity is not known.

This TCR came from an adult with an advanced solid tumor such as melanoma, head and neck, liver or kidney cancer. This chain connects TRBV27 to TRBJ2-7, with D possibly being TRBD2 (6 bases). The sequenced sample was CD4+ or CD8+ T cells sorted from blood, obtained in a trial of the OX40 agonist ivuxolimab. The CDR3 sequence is CASSSPGLGYEQYF. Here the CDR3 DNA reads TGTGCCAGCAGTTCCCCGGGACTCGGCTACGAGCAGTACTTC.